These T cell receptor beta chains were read from a single sample in a study of blood T cell repertoires in COVID-19. The data were produced by immunoSEQ multiplex PCR, yet TCRdb's version contains in-frame clones alone and is incomplete. The repertoire has approximately 68,000 clones, 82% of them found once; the top ten carry roughly 20%. Material for sequencing was peripheral blood. These receptors all come from a human donor in a cohort sampled during active COVID-19. CDR3s include the opening cysteine and the closing phenylalanine or tryptophan. The order of the fields is J gene, D gene, clone size, V gene, CDR3 DNA, CDR3 protein. A D gene is named only where the DNA matches it firmly. The listing skips clone size in some rows; elsewhere it reads once, few, many or a size class.

TRBJ1-4 | - | few | TRBV10-1 | TGCGCCAGCAGTCCATCTTTGGAGGAAAAACTGTTTTTT | CASSPSLEEKLFF
TRBJ2-1 | - | - | TRBV4-1 | TGCGCCAGCAGCCCTGAGGGTAATTCCTACAATGAGCAGTTCTTC | CASSPEGNSYNEQFF
TRBJ1-5 | - | - | TRBV6-1 | TGTGCCAGCAGTGACATTACAGGGAATCAGCCCCAGCATTTT | CASSDITGNQPQHF
TRBJ2-7 | - | - | TRBV6-5 | TGTGCCAGCAGGAAAGATTTACAGGGCTACGAGCAGTACTTC | CASRKDLQGYEQYF
TRBJ2-1 | TRBD2 | - | TRBV18 | TGTGCCAGCTCAGGACAGGGACTAGCGGGCTACAATGAGCAGTTCTTC | CASSGQGLAGYNEQFF
TRBJ2-6 | - | - | TRBV27 | TGTGCCAGCAGTCCTAAGCGGCAGGGGCTTTACTCTGGGGCCAACGTCCTGACTTTC | CASSPKRQGLYSGANVLTF
TRBJ1-6 | TRBD1 | - | TRBV5-8 | TGTGCCAGCAGCTTGAGTGGGACAGGGGGGAACTCACCCCTCCACTTT | CASSLSGTGGNSPLHF
TRBJ1-2 | TRBD1 | - | TRBV5-8 | TGTGCCAGCAGCTATGACAGGGGTTATGGCTACACCTTC | CASSYDRGYGYTF
TRBJ2-3 | - | - | TRBV6-5 | TGTGCCAGCATCCACAGGGTACACACAGATACGCAGTATTTT | CASIHRVHTDTQYF
TRBJ2-7 | TRBD1 | - | TRBV2 | TGTGCCACCATCCTAGACAGGGGGATCACCTACGAGCAGTACTTC | CATILDRGITYEQYF
TRBJ1-2 | - | few | TRBV30 | TGTGCCTGGAAGGGGTATGGCTACACCTTC | CAWKGYGYTF
TRBJ1-5 | - | - | TRBV3-1/TRBV3-2 | TGTGCCAGCAGCCAAGAATTCCCCTCAGCCTCAGGGGAGCCCCAGCATTTT | CASSQEFPSASGEPQHF
TRBJ2-2 | - | - | TRBV5-1 | TGCGCCAGCAGCTTAGAGGTGAACACCGGGGAGCTGTTTTTT | CASSLEVNTGELFF
TRBJ1-5 | TRBD1 | few | TRBV6-5 | TGTGCCAGCAGTATCAGCGGGACAGGGGGTCAGCCCCAGCATTTT | CASSISGTGGQPQHF
TRBJ2-7 | TRBD2 | - | TRBV4-1 | TGCGCCAGCAGCCACGCGACTAGCGGGGTCTCCTACGAGCAGTACTTC | CASSHATSGVSYEQYF
TRBJ2-3 | - | - | TRBV7-8 | TGTGCCAGCAGCTTAGAAAGCTGGGCGGGGGCCGGCACAGATACGCAGTATTTT | CASSLESWAGAGTDTQYF
TRBJ2-2 | TRBD1 | - | TRBV9 | TGTGCCAGCAGCGGAACAGGGGGGTACCGGACCGGGGAGCTGTTTTTT | CASSGTGGYRTGELFF
TRBJ1-2 | - | - | TRBV27 | TGTGCCAGCAGCCATGGGACTTTCGAAGGCTACACCTTC | CASSHGTFEGYTF
TRBJ1-2 | TRBD1 | - | TRBV18 | TGTGCCAGCTCACGACAGGGAAATAATAACTATGGCTACACCTTC | CASSRQGNNNYGYTF
TRBJ1-1 | TRBD1 | - | TRBV19 | TGTGCCAGTAGTAGGGACAGGGTAAGCACTGAAGCTTTCTTT | CASSRDRVSTEAFF
TRBJ2-5 | - | - | TRBV6-1 | TGTGCCAGCAGTGAAAATCCAGGGGCTCAAGAGACCCAGTACTTC | CASSENPGAQETQYF
TRBJ2-7 | - | - | TRBV19 | TGTGCCAGTAGTTTAGCGGGACAGGGCCACTACGAGCAGTACTTC | CASSLAGQGHYEQYF